This T cell receptor (beta chain) appears in the sequencing data of a study of blood T cells in healthy people across ages. The donors, all healthy, were Caucasians living in Russia, aged about 6 to 90. V dropped 1 base and J dropped 1 base, with 13 bases sitting between them. The CDR3 length is 15 residues. CDR1 and CDR2 (germline): DFQATT, SNEGSKA (reference sequence). A J-beta primer mix and a sample-barcoded 5' primer were used in a second PCR of about 7 to 12 cycles. MiXCR was run by TCRdb on the 5' RACE reads, yielding one entry per CDR3 protein. The data contain roughly 1.5 million distinct CDR3 sequences, approximately 39% of them singletons.

The sequenced material came from blood. This TCR was sampled from a woman younger than 30 in good health. The chain joins TRBV20-1 to TRBJ1-2; D gene ambiguous. The CDR3 loop is CSARGRSQINYGYTF. CDR3 bases: TGCAGTGCTAGAGGAAGGAGCCAGATTAACTATGGCTACACCTTC.